These 8 T cell receptor beta chains were all obtained from the same sample, sequenced in a study of OX40 agonist ivuxolimab in advanced cancers. Using immunoSEQ multiplex PCR, the repertoire was profiled, and TCRdb retains in-frame clones only, with some absent. The top ten clones hold over 1% of a sample with roughly 48,000 clones, about 83% of them seen once. The sequencing here drew on CD4+ or CD8+ T cells sorted from blood, taken in a trial of the OX40 agonist ivuxolimab. The receptors derive from an adult with an advanced solid tumor such as melanoma, head and neck, liver or kidney cancer.

This sequence joins TRBV19 and TRBJ1-1; the D is unclear. Germline assignment: CDR1 LNHDA and CDR2 SQIVND (reference sequence). The V and J ends lost 4 bases and 8 bases respectively, with 14 bases between them. CDR3 size: 13 residues. CDR3: CASSNLVGIEAFF. DNA for the CDR3: TGTGCCAGTAGTAACCTCGTAGGTATAGAAGCTTTCTTT.

The chain employs TRBV7-9 and TRBJ1-6, with D maybe TRBD1 (5 bases). CDR1 is SEHNR and CDR2 is FQNEAQ in the germline V gene (reference sequence). Between the trimmed V and J ends, which lost 7 bases and 5 bases, there was a span of 6 bases. The CDR3 extends over 12 amino acids. DNA of the CDR3: TGTGCCAGCACGACAGATAATTCACCCCTCCACTTT. Protein product: CASTTDNSPLHF.

V gene TRBV11-2 combines with J gene TRBJ2-2; D is unclear. The germline V gene encodes CDR1 SGHAT and CDR2 FQNNGV. The CDR3 has 12 amino acids. Trimming took 3 bases from V and 3 from J, leaving 2 bases between them. CDR3 in amino acids: CASSLDTGELFF. Here the CDR3 DNA reads TGTGCCAGCAGCTTGGACACCGGGGAGCTGTTTTTT.

The chain has TRBV4-3 and TRBJ2-5; no clear D gene. Trimming pared 5 bases from V and 2 bases from J, leaving 15 bases between. There are 15 residues in the CDR3. The germline V gene has CDR1 LGHNA and CDR2 YSLEER. The CDR3 sequence is CASSSFADPQETQYF. CDR3 nucleotide sequence: TGCGCCAGCAGCAGTTTCGCGGACCCACAAGAGACCCAGTACTTC.

The rearrangement joins TRBV7-2 to TRBJ1-3; perhaps TRBD1 as D (5 bases). Trimming stripped 5 bases from V and 0 bases from J, with 17 bases between. CDR1 is SGHTA, CDR2 FQGNSA, per germline. This CDR3 has 17 amino acids. The CDR3 loop is CASSPRSIGTSGNTIYF. CDR3 nucleotides: TGTGCCAGCAGCCCGCGGTCAATAGGGACCTCTGGAAACACCATATATTTT.

The chain uses TRBV2 and TRBJ1-2; 10 positions agree with TRBD1. The germline V gene encodes CDR1 SNHLY and CDR2 FYNNEI. Trimming removed 5 bases from V and 8 bases from J; junction bases left unmatched: 5. The CDR3 runs to 13 residues. CDR3 DNA sequence: TGTGCCAGCAGTTCAATGGGACAGGGGGGCTACACCTTC. It yields the protein CASSSMGQGGYTF. Full variable domain (missing parts from reference TRBV2 and TRBJ1-2): EPEVTQTPSHQVTQMGQEVILRCVPISNHLYFYWYRQILGQKVEFLVSFYNNEISEKSEIFDDQFSVERPDGSNFTLKIRSTKLEDSAMYFCASSSMGQGGYTFGSGTRLTVV.

V is TRBV9 and J is TRBJ1-1; no clear D. The CDR3 is made up of 13 amino acids. Looked up from germline, CDR1 is SGDLS and CDR2 is YYNGEE. Trimming cost V 4 bases and J 3 bases, with 10 bases left between them. The CDR3 protein is CASSPRAHTEAFF. The CDR3 nucleotides read TGTGCCAGCAGCCCCCGGGCCCACACTGAAGCTTTCTTT.

The chain employs TRBV11-2 and TRBJ2-7, with a weak D call TRBD2 (5 bases). Trimming stripped 1 base from V and 7 bases from J, with 17 bases between. The germline CDR1 and CDR2 sequences are SGHAT and FQNNGV. The CDR3 consists of 15 residues. CDR3 amino acids: CASSLGAGTTGEQYF. CDR3 coding DNA: TGTGCCAGCAGCTTAGGTGCAGGAACAACGGGGGAGCAGTACTTC.